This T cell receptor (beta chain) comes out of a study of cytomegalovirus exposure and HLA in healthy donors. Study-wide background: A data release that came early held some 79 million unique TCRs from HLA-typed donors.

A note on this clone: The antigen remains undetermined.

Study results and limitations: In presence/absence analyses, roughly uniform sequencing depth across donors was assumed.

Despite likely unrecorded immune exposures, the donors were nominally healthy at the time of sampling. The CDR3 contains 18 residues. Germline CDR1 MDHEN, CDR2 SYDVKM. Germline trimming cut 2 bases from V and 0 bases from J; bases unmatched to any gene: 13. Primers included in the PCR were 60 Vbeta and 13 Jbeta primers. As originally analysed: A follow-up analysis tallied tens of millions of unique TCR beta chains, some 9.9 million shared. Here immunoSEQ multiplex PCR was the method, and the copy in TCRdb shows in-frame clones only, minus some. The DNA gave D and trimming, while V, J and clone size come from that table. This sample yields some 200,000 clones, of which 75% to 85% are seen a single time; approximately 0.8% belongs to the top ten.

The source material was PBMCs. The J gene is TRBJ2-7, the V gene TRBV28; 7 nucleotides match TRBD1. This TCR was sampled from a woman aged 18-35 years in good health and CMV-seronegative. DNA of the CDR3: TGTGCCAGCAGTTTAGGGGACAGTCTCACGTGGCACTCCTACGAGCAGTACTTC. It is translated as CASSLGDSLTWHSYEQYF.